This TCR beta chain was sequenced in a study of Tregs in tolerant kidney transplant recipients (dated by TCRdb to the late 2010s). For the study in its entirety: The transplants used related donors along with nonmyeloablative bone marrow transplantation, and in the human trials mixed chimerism was transient. The study applied TCRbeta sequencing to find donor-specific regulatory T cells before combined kidney and bone marrow transplantation and then followed those same cells after transplant. The paper as a whole reports these results and caveats: For some patients the PCR primers changed over time, which made it impossible to compare the samples from those patients at the nucleotide level. Expanding Tregs with activated donor B cells appeared to identify the most biologically relevant and donor-specific TCRbeta repertoire. The study was limited by small patient numbers, and the findings need validation in larger populations and under other immunosuppression protocols. Donor-specific Treg expansion was found to exceed global Treg expansion in tolerant patients, suggesting antigen-driven rather than nonspecific expansion. Biological reproducibility was not examined directly, but technical replication error appeared to be minimal.

In light of the paper, this sample's time point label describes: blood sample drawn before combined kidney and bone marrow transplant. Unstimulated Tregs (CD4+CD25+CD127-), CD4+ non-Tregs (CD4+CD25-), CD4 and CD8 cells were FACS-sorted from thawed PBMCs. A few combined kidney and bone marrow transplant recipients from the ITN036ST trial were included as patients, and samples were available only from these trial subjects. Healthy control blood was processed to PBMCs with a Ficoll density gradient and then cryopreserved, whereas patient PBMCs were collected both before and after transplant. With regard to this clone: The antigen this receptor binds is unknown. The read ends 3 residues before the CDR3 terminus; that terminus is restored from the germline J gene.

For TCRbeta CDR3 sequencing, genomic DNA was extracted from sorted cells using the QIAGEN DNeasy Blood and Tissue Kit. Through immunoSEQ, high-throughput TCRbeta CDR3 sequencing was done commercially, including PCR amplification with internal controls and bias correction. For the original study's pipeline: Unique productive TCRbeta sequences were defined by CDR3 nucleotide sequence when primers matched and otherwise by CDR3 amino acid sequence together with Vbeta and Jbeta genes. As a correction for sorting error, sequences shared between sorted populations at a frequency ratio of 2:1 or less were discarded, and the remaining shared sequences were assigned to the higher population. A sequence was defined as donor-reactive if the sequence was expanded at least 5-fold in CFSE-low cells compared with unstimulated cells and had a frequency of at least 0.01% in CFSE-low cells. Repertoire divergence was quantified by Jensen-Shannon divergence calculated from the top 100 TCRbeta sequences ranked by frequency. For samples with multiple sequencing runs, sorting error was corrected in each run separately before the runs were combined. TCRdb re-hosts the immuneACCESS table, in-frame sequences only. Its copies lack some clones; in the studies checked, an unresolved V gene accounts for under half of them, and the cause for the rest is not known. V, J and clone size were drawn from that table, and D and trimming were deduced from the DNA. This sample's table contains some 31,000 clones. The ten top clones hold approximately 7.3% of the sample.

CDR1 is given as LNHDA and CDR2 as SQIVND, both from the germline V gene (reference sequence). V loses 3 bases at its end and J loses 4 bases; junction bases beyond the gene matches: 6. From the cysteine through the phenylalanine, the CDR3 covers 14 amino acids. The DNA shown is the part of the CDR3 that was read: 33 bases, in frame from base 1. The TCR sequence derives from a human donor who received a combined kidney and bone marrow transplant. The chain employs TRBV19 and TRBJ2-7; TRBD1 aligns with 7 central bases. This specimen consisted of CD8+ T cells from blood, obtained before the transplant. The CDR3 loop reads CASSIADREYEQYF. The sequenced part of the CDR3 DNA is TGTGCCAGTAGTATTGCTGACAGGGAGTACGAG.